This is a list of T cell receptor beta chains from one sample in a study of shared clonotypes between healthy human individuals. The table came from immunoSEQ multiplex PCR; TCRdb's copy has only in-frame clones and leaves some out. Of around 1.1 million clones detected, roughly 80% appear once; the ten largest clones hold more than 0.85%. Sequencing was carried out using memory CD4+ T cells from PBMCs. The source of these receptors is a man aged 18 to 30 in good health. Some clones in this sample may be carry-over from other donors' samples. The CDR3 runs from the conserved cysteine through the conserved F or W. D genes are given only for firm matches. Clone size is stated in some rows and not others, as once, few, many or a class when expanded.

>TRBV5-1|-|TRBJ1-5|-|14
CASSSDGSNQPQHF
TGCGCCAGCAGCTCGGACGGTAGCAACCAGCCCCAGCATTTT
>TRBV5-1|-|TRBJ2-5|TRBD1|15
CASSLLGTEQETQYF
TGCGCCAGCAGCTTGCTCGGGACAGAACAAGAGACCCAGTACTTC
>TRBV7-9|many|TRBJ2-7|-|14
CASGKGDIAYEQYF
TGTGCCAGCGGGAAAGGGGACATAGCCTACGAGCAGTACTTC
>TRBV5-1|-|TRBJ2-5|-|17
CASSLGRGRELAETQYF
TGCGCCAGCAGCTTGGGGCGGGGCAGGGAATTAGCAGAGACCCAGTACTTC
>TRBV18|-|TRBJ1-1|-|13
CASSLQQNTEAFF
TGTGCCAGCTCACTGCAGCAGAACACTGAAGCTTTCTTT
>TRBV5-1|-|TRBJ2-3|-|14
CASSLSSRGDTQYF
TGCGCCAGCAGCTTGAGTAGTAGGGGGGATACGCAGTATTTT
>TRBV6-5|-|TRBJ2-2|-|12
CASRPYTGELFF
TGTGCCAGCAGACCTTACACCGGGGAGCTGTTTTTT
>TRBV18|-|TRBJ2-2|-|14
CASQADRNTGELFF
TGTGCCAGCCAGGCGGATAGGAACACCGGGGAGCTGTTTTTT
>TRBV28|-|TRBJ1-5|-|15
CASDSRAGGNQPQHF
TGTGCCTCCGACTCCAGGGCTGGGGGCAATCAGCCCCAGCATTTT
>TRBV9|-|TRBJ1-6|TRBD1|14
CASSVTGDNSPLHF
TGTGCCAGCAGCGTGACAGGGGATAATTCACCCCTCCACTTT
>TRBV28|-|TRBJ1-1|-|13
CASTLMWGTEAFF
TGTGCCAGCACCCTTATGTGGGGGACTGAAGCTTTCTTT
>TRBV27|-|TRBJ2-7|TRBD2|18
CASSSYWEGQGRSYEQYF
TGTGCCAGCAGTTCCTATTGGGAGGGCCAGGGCCGCTCCTACGAGCAGTACTTC
>TRBV5-1|few|TRBJ2-1|-|13
CATALEAYNEQFF
TGCGCCACCGCGTTAGAGGCCTACAATGAGCAGTTCTTC
>TRBV19|-|TRBJ1-1|-|13
CASSIIRGTEAFF
TGTGCCAGTAGTATAATAAGGGGCACTGAAGCTTTCTTT